This T cell receptor (beta chain) emerged from a study of T cell repertoires in cytomegalovirus infection. MiXCR, run by TCRdb on the reads, gives a single entry per CDR3 protein. The table lists about 530,000 distinct CDR3 sequences, 26% of them singletons, with approximately 13% in the top ten. Only a few counts were recorded for this clonotype. Germline CDR1 is SNHLY and CDR2 is FYNNEI. Trimming took off 2 bases at V and 1 base at J, with 15 bases between the two ends. The CDR3 contains 17 residues. The sequencing input was PBMCs. The rearrangement joins TRBV2 to TRBJ1-5; D is perhaps TRBD1 (5 bases). This TCR was recovered from a human donor in good health (CMV status not recorded). Some clones in this sample may be carry-over from other donors' samples. The CDR3 DNA is TGTGCCAGCAGTGAACAGAGGGACGGAACGAGCAATCAGCCCCAGCATTTT. Protein product: CASSEQRDGTSNQPQHF. Combining the CDR3 with reference TRBV2 and TRBJ1-5 gives the whole variable domain EPEVTQTPSHQVTQMGQEVILRCVPISNHLYFYWYRQILGQKVEFLVSFYNNEISEKSEIFDDQFSVERPDGSNFTLKIRSTKLEDSAMYFCASSEQRDGTSNQPQHFGDGTRLSIL.